The source of this T cell receptor (beta chain) is a study of OX40 agonist ivuxolimab in advanced cancers. A word on this clone: What it binds is not known.

Study outcomes and limitations: In CD8+ T cells, expanded clones were on average more numerous than in CD4+. No antigen was identified for the clonally expanded peripheral T cells.

The CDR3 runs to 16 residues. Libraries were prepared by immunoSEQ multiplex PCR; TCRdb keeps only in-frame clonotypes and omits some of them. The table includes approximately 31,000 clones, more than 70% detected once. The sequence came from an adult with an advanced solid tumor such as melanoma, head and neck, liver or kidney cancer. This sequence joins TRBV21-1 and TRBJ1-1; the table's D call TRBD1 went unverified against the DNA. TRBV21-1 is a listed pseudogene. The sequencing used CD4+ or CD8+ T cells sorted from blood, collected in a trial of the OX40 agonist ivuxolimab. CDR3 DNA: TGTGCCAGCAGCAATCGCGCCAGGGGACGTTACTTTGAAGCTTTCTTT. Amino acid sequence: CASSNRARGRYFEAFF.